The 27 T cell receptor beta chains given below trace back to one sample, sequenced in a study of blood T cells in healthy people across ages. With a J-beta primer mix and a sample-barcoded 5' primer, a second PCR ran 7 to 11 cycles. TCRdb re-called the 5' RACE reads with MiXCR, one entry per CDR3 protein. The sample holds hundreds of thousands of distinct CDR3 sequences; 40% to 45% are singletons and the top ten take around 30%. Sequenced input: blood. These receptors came from a man older than 75 in good health.

The chain links TRBV6-2 or TRBV6-3 to TRBJ2-5; no reliable D call. CDR3 length: 12 residues. Trimming pared 0 bases from V and 11 bases from J, leaving 10 bases between. Looked up from germline, CDR1 is MNHEY and CDR2 is SVGEGT. This CDR3 reads CASSYSNSEQYF. DNA for the CDR3: TGTGCCAGCAGTTACTCGAATTCAGAGCAGTACTTC.

DNA of the CDR3: TGTGCCAGCAGCCACTACTATGGCTACACCTTC. As protein: CASSHYYGYTF. The V call is TRBV3-1, the J call TRBJ1-2; no definite D call. Trimming shortened V by 3 bases and J by 3 bases, and 2 bases separated the two germline ends. The CDR3 is 11 residues long. Germline V lookup: CDR1 LGHDT, CDR2 YNNKEL (reference sequence).

The V call is TRBV18, the J call TRBJ2-6; weak D call: TRBD2 (5 bases). Germline assignment: CDR1 KGHSH and CDR2 LQKENI. This CDR3 is 17 amino acids long. Trimming pared 3 bases from V and 0 bases from J, leaving 12 bases between. CDR3 in amino acids: CASSPRRDLSGANVLTF. DNA of the CDR3: TGTGCCAGCTCACCCCGTCGGGATCTCTCTGGGGCCAACGTCCTGACTTTC.

This clonotype was counted a few times. The chain is built from TRBV11-3 and TRBJ2-3, with D possibly TRBD1 on 6 matching bases. CDR3 length: 17 residues. The V end lost 2 bases, the J end lost 2 bases, and 17 bases lay between the germline ends. Germline CDR1 SGHNT, CDR2 YENEEA. The CDR3 nucleotides are TGTGCCAGCAGCTTAAGCCGTCGGGACACCAACACAGATACGCAGTATTTT. The encoded protein is CASSLSRRDTNTDTQYF.

This clonotype was seen only a few times. The chain carries TRBV4-3 and TRBJ2-7; no definite D call. CDR1 LGHNA and CDR2 YSLEER come from the germline V gene. This CDR3 comprises 14 residues. V was pared by 1 base and J by 2 bases, with 9 bases between. CDR3 nucleotide sequence: TGCGCCAGCAGCCAAGCACACGGAGCCTACGAGCAGTACTTC. It encodes CASSQAHGAYEQYF.

This clonotype was counted a few times. The chain employs TRBV4-1 and TRBJ2-5; D may be TRBD1 (5 bases). The CDR3 runs to 16 residues. Trimming removed 0 bases at V and 4 bases at J, with 15 bases between. CDR1 and CDR2 from the germline V gene are MGHRA and YSYEKL. Written as DNA, the CDR3 is TGCGCCAGCAGCCAAGAAAGCCCGGTGGGGCGAGAGACCCAGTACTTC. It encodes CASSQESPVGRETQYF.

V gene TRBV7-9 combines with J gene TRBJ1-2; TRBD1 matches at 7 bases. Germline V gives CDR1 SEHNR, CDR2 FQNEAQ (reference sequence). This CDR3 has 14 residues. Trimming took 5 bases from V and 5 from J; bases not matched to a gene: 8. The CDR3: CASSLRGGCYGYTF. Here the CDR3 DNA reads TGTGCCAGCAGCCTCAGGGGGGGGTGTTATGGCTACACCTTC.

This clonotype was seen more than once but under ten times. This chain links TRBV11-2 with TRBJ1-2; maybe TRBD1 (5 bases). This CDR3 contains 15 residues. The V gene lost 1 base and the J gene lost 4 bases, with 13 bases spanning the gap. Germline CDR1 SGHAT, CDR2 FQNNGV. The CDR3 loop reads CASSLAQAKFYGYTF. For the CDR3, the DNA is TGTGCCAGCAGCTTAGCACAGGCCAAATTCTATGGCTACACCTTC.

The V and J genes are TRBV5-1 and TRBJ2-1; D gene uncertain. Germline lookup yields CDR1 SGHRS and CDR2 YFSETQ. The CDR3 has 16 amino acids. V was cut by 0 bases and J by 0 bases, with 10 bases left in between. CDR3 coding DNA: TGCGCCAGCAGCTTGGGTCAGGCGAGCTCCTACAATGAGCAGTTCTTC. Encoded protein: CASSLGQASSYNEQFF.

The chain carries TRBV12-3 or TRBV12-4 and TRBJ1-4; D is perhaps TRBD1 (5 bases). Deletions cut 5 bases from V and 9 bases from J, with 13 bases between. The CDR3 runs to 13 residues. The CDR3 loop reads CASSRTPGKKLFF. In DNA, the CDR3 is TGTGCCAGCAGTCGAACCCCAGGGAAAAAACTGTTTTTT.

On this clonotype itself: Compared with germline, one end of the junction differs, possibly owing to a read error. J is TRBJ1-2 and V is TRBV20-1; no firm D call. This CDR3 region has 13 residues. The germline CDR1 and CDR2 sequences are DFQATT and SNEGSKA (reference sequence). CDR3 residues: CSAGSPGGAGYAF. The CDR3 coding sequence is TGCAGTGCTGGTAGTCCAGGAGGTGCTGGCTACGCCTTC.

The chain is built from TRBV30 and TRBJ2-5; TRBD2 matches 7 bases. V shed 4 bases and J 11 bases; nucleotides not matched to a gene: 19. The CDR3 is 15 residues long. Germline V gives CDR1 GTSNPN, CDR2 SVGIG (reference sequence). For the CDR3, the DNA is TGTGCCTGGAACCCCGGACTAGTAATAGGCAATGAGCAGTACTTC. Amino acid sequence: CAWNPGLVIGNEQYF.

For the CDR3, the DNA is TGTGCCATCAGTGACCCCGGGACAGGGGTCGACGGGCAGTACTTC. This translates into CAISDPGTGVDGQYF. The chain couples TRBV10-3 to TRBJ2-5; 10 bases fit TRBD1. V was pared by 3 bases and J by 11 bases, with 12 bases of the junction left unmatched. This CDR3 contains 15 residues. CDR1 and CDR2 (germline): ENHRY, SYGVKD.

This clonotype was counted only a few times. The rearrangement uses TRBV27 and TRBJ2-1; 7 nucleotides align to TRBD2. In germline, CDR1 is MNHEY, CDR2 SMNVEV (reference sequence). The ends lost 3 bases at V and 8 bases at J; junction bases unmatched: 10. This CDR3 has 15 amino acids. The CDR3 bases are TGTGCCAGCAGTTTCCCCTCCCGGGGAGGGGATGAGCAGTTCTTC. Encoded protein: CASSFPSRGGDEQFF.

This clonotype was seen more than once but under ten times. The chain combines TRBV6-2 or TRBV6-3 with TRBJ2-1, with 14 positions matching TRBD2. The last part of the DNA fits TRBJ2-7 better; the J call may be wrong. The CDR3 runs to 19 residues. Germline CDR1 MNHEY, CDR2 SVGEGT. CDR3 sequence reads: CASSYSGLAGDGSYNEQYF. In DNA form, the CDR3 reads TGTGCCAGCAGTTACTCGGGACTAGCGGGAGACGGCTCCTACAATGAGCAGTACTTC.

The chain employs TRBV20-1 and TRBJ1-2; 7 bases are shared with TRBD1. Germline CDR1 DFQATT, CDR2 SNEGSKA (reference sequence). This CDR3 has 13 amino acids. Trimming removed 5 bases from V and 5 bases from J; junction bases left unmatched: 8. The CDR3 reads CSAGTATLYGYTF. The DNA for the CDR3 is TGCAGTGCTGGGACAGCCACCTTGTATGGCTACACCTTC.

This clonotype turned up a few times. The rearrangement links TRBV24-1 to TRBJ1-5; no clear D. The germline CDR1 and CDR2 sequences are KGHDR and SFDVKD. Trimming stripped 7 bases from V and 0 bases from J, with 12 bases between. There are 15 residues in the CDR3. CDR3 residues: CATSNSGHSNQPQHF. Written as DNA, the CDR3 is TGTGCCACCAGCAACTCAGGTCATAGCAATCAGCCCCAGCATTTT.

This clonotype came up many times. This chain joins TRBV4-1 and TRBJ2-5; D might be TRBD2 (6 bases). The CDR3 consists of 13 residues. The germline gives CDR1 MGHRA, CDR2 YSYEKL. Trimming removed 4 bases at V and 3 bases at J, with 9 bases between. CDR3 bases: TGCGCCAGCAGCCTGACGGGGGAAGAGACCCAGTACTTC. It yields the protein CASSLTGEETQYF.

This clonotype was observed at least ten times. The V gene is TRBV5-1, the J gene TRBJ2-1; 11 bases match TRBD1. The V and J ends lost 4 bases and 0 bases, in that order; junction bases with no gene match: 3. This CDR3 has 16 residues. Per the germline V gene, CDR1 is SGHRS and CDR2 is YFSETQ. Here the CDR3 DNA reads TGCGCCAGCAGCCCGGGACAGGGGGTCTCCTACAATGAGCAGTTCTTC. Protein: CASSPGQGVSYNEQFF.

This clonotype was seen a handful of times. The CDR3 protein is CASSLGLQGKSSYNEQFF. CDR3 sequence (DNA): TGTGCCAGCAGCTTAGGCCTCCAGGGAAAGAGCTCCTACAATGAGCAGTTCTTC. This chain links TRBV11-3 with TRBJ2-1; the D gene is possibly TRBD1 (5 bases). CDR1 is SGHNT, CDR2 YENEEA, per germline. The CDR3 runs to 18 residues. The germline V and J ends were trimmed by 1 base and 0 bases, with 16 bases remaining between them.

The rearrangement uses TRBV6-2 or TRBV6-3 and TRBJ2-5; no firm D call. The CDR3 length is 14 residues. The V gene lost 1 base and the J gene lost 1 base, with 7 bases spanning the gap. CDR1 is MNHEY, CDR2 SVGEGT, per germline. CDR3 protein: CASSYLLPQETQYF. The CDR3, as DNA: TGTGCCAGCAGTTACTTACTACCCCAAGAGACCCAGTACTTC.

As regards this clonotype: Given a much more abundant clone one base away, this may be a read error. This chain uses TRBV4-3 with TRBJ1-5; unclear D gene. V was clipped by 0 bases and J by 10 bases, with 13 bases between them. CDR1 is LGHNA and CDR2 is YSLEER in the germline V gene. This CDR3 region has 14 residues. CDR3 in amino acids: CASSQDSRNPPQHF. CDR3 in DNA: TGCGCCAGCAGCCAAGATTCTCGGAATCCTCCCCAGCATTTT.

The rearrangement joins TRBV5-6 to TRBJ1-5; D ambiguous. Germline lookup yields CDR1 SGHDT and CDR2 YYEEEE. The length of the CDR3 is 17 residues. Trimming stripped 2 bases from V and 0 bases from J, with 15 bases between. The CDR3 loop reads CASSFSLWGNSNQPQHF. CDR3 DNA: TGTGCCAGCAGCTTTTCTCTTTGGGGAAATAGCAATCAGCCCCAGCATTTT.

In this sample, this clonotype turned up a few times. The J gene is TRBJ1-1, the V gene TRBV10-3; D is uncertain. Between the trimmed V and J ends, which lost 4 bases and 7 bases, there was a span of 10 bases. CDR3 length: 12 amino acids. Germline CDR1 reads ENHRY; CDR2 reads SYGVKD. This CDR3 reads CAISATTYEAFF. The CDR3 DNA sequence: TGTGCCATCAGTGCTACCACGTATGAAGCTTTCTTT.

In this sample, this clonotype turned up many times. The rearrangement joins TRBV28 to TRBJ2-5; 7 bases match TRBD1. Losses at the gene ends were 4 bases for V and 4 bases for J; bases not matched to a gene: 9. The germline V gene encodes CDR1 MDHEN and CDR2 SYDVKM. The CDR3 runs 15 residues. The CDR3 DNA reads TGTGCCAGCAGTTCCACCTCAGGGGGTGGAGAGACCCAGTACTTC. This gives the protein CASSSTSGGGETQYF.

The rearrangement links TRBV15 to TRBJ1-1, with D unclear. CDR3 length: 13 residues. From germline, CDR1 is LNHNV and CDR2 YYDKDF (reference sequence). With 1 base removed from V and 7 bases from J, the gap between germline ends came to 10 bases. CDR3 sequence: CATSRVGLSEAFF. The CDR3, as DNA: TGTGCCACCAGCAGAGTGGGCCTGAGTGAAGCTTTCTTT.

V gene TRBV7-2 combines with J gene TRBJ1-5; the D gene is possibly TRBD1 (6 bases). Germline V lookup: CDR1 SGHTA, CDR2 FQGNSA. The germline V and J ends were trimmed by 1 base and 2 bases, with 15 bases remaining between them. The CDR3 has 17 amino acids. The CDR3 DNA follows: TGTGCCAGCAGCTTAGGACGGGCAGGGGTGGGCAATCAGCCCCAGCATTTT. Amino acids: CASSLGRAGVGNQPQHF.